Following are 4 T cell receptor beta chains from one sample sequenced in a study of response to subunit inactivated influenza vaccine. TCRdb analysed the RT-PCR reads with MiXCR anew, one entry per CDR3 protein. The table has around 850,000 distinct CDR3 sequences, approximately 18% seen once; the top ten hold about a tenth. This material consisted of PBMCs from blood, taken more than 4 days after vaccination. The receptors derive from a man aged 45-65 years who received an inactivated influenza vaccine.

This sequence joins TRBV10-3 and TRBJ2-7, with 12 bases fitting TRBD2. V gave up 2 bases and J gave up 3 bases; unmatched junction bases: 2. This CDR3 region has 15 residues. Germline-derived CDR1 and CDR2 are ENHRY and SYGVKD. The DNA of the CDR3 is TGTGCCATCAGTGAGGGACTAGCGGGGTACTACGAGCAGTACTTC. Translated: CAISEGLAGYYEQYF.

This clonotype has just a few counts. The rearrangement uses TRBV4-1 and TRBJ2-1; a weak D match, TRBD1 (5 bases). Germline V lookup: CDR1 MGHRA, CDR2 YSYEKL. V was cut by 0 bases and J by 1 base, with 10 bases left in between. This CDR3 is built from 16 residues. The CDR3 DNA reads as TGCGCCAGCAGCCAAGACTCCCAGGGTTCCTACAATGAGCAGTTCTTC. Its translation: CASSQDSQGSYNEQFF.

This clonotype was seen more than once but under ten times. The V and J genes are TRBV12-3 or TRBV12-4 and TRBJ2-2; 10 bases are a match to TRBD2. The length of the CDR3 is 15 residues. Losses at the gene ends were 6 bases for V and 4 bases for J; bases not matched to a gene: 5. The CDR3 DNA reads TGTGCCAGCAGCGCAGCGGGGGGGCGCACCGGGGAGCTGTTTTTT. Encoded protein: CASSAAGGRTGELFF.

The rearrangement uses TRBV25-1 and TRBJ1-2; weak D call: TRBD1 (5 bases). From germline, CDR1 is MGHDK and CDR2 SYGVNS. V lost 8 bases and J lost 0, with 10 bases in between. The CDR3 runs to 13 residues. Here the CDR3 reads CASGDGSNYGYTF. DNA of the CDR3: TGTGCCAGCGGGGACGGATCTAACTATGGCTACACCTTC.